The 11 T cell receptor gamma chains below all came from one sample that was sequenced in a study of γδ T cells in repeated Plasmodium falciparum infection. Vgamma9/Vdelta2+ and Vdelta2-negative gammadelta T cells were flow-sorted from PBMC for bulk sequencing. With CATT, TCRdb re-called clones from the multiplex PCR reads. The data show roughly 15,000 gamma-chain clones, 1.5% to 2% seen once. Sequences were obtained from gamma-delta T cells from blood. The receptors originated from a pool of human donors (malaria-infected and uninfected, not separated).

There are many counts of this clone. The amino acid sequence in TCRdb belongs to a much larger clone and departs from this DNA's translation at residue 6, likely a sequencing read error; the sequence shown is translated from the DNA. The CDR3 region has the DNA TGTGCCTTGTGGGAGGCGCCTATAAGGAAGAAACTCTTT. Amino acids: CALWEAPIRKKLF. The gene calls are TRGV9 and TRGJ1 or TRGJ2. The J gene, absent from TCRdb, was called here by matching the DNA to germline. V trimming: 2 bases; J trimming: 10 bases; junction bases outside the gene matches: 11. The CDR3 sequence is 13 residues long. From germline, CDR1 is GITISATS and CDR2 ISYDGTV (reference sequence).

Many counts were recorded for this clone. The protein in TCRdb stems from a much larger clone and differs at residue 5 from this DNA's translation, likely a read error; here the protein is translated from the DNA. The chain recombines TRGV9 with TRGJ1 or TRGJ2. This CDR3 is 13 amino acids long. CDR1 is GITISATS, CDR2 ISYDGTV, per germline (reference sequence). The J segment lost 3 bases and the V segment lost 5 bases, leaving 7 bases of the junction unmatched. CDR3 sequence: CALWGEFYYKKLF. The CDR3, as DNA: TGTGCCTTGTGGGGAGAGTTTTATTATAAGAAACTCTTT.

This clone was picked up a small number of times. The amino acid sequence in TCRdb belongs to a much larger clone and departs from this DNA's translation at residue 13, likely a sequencing read error; the sequence shown is translated from the DNA. This sequence joins TRGV4 and TRGJP1. The CDR3 covers 16 residues. The V gene's germline CDR1 is EGSTGY and CDR2 YDSYTSSV. DNA for the CDR3: TGTGCCACCTGGGATGGGCCCATTGCCACTGGTTGGCTCAAGATATTT. Translating it yields CATWDGPIATGWLKIF.

This clone was detected ten times or more. The protein in TCRdb stems from a much larger clone and differs at residue 5 from this DNA's translation, likely a read error; here the protein is translated from the DNA. The chain recombines TRGV2 with TRGJ1 or TRGJ2. This CDR3 is 12 amino acids long. Germline V gives CDR1 EGSNGY, CDR2 YDSYNSKV. CDR3 amino acids: CATWGGHHKKLF. The CDR3 bases are TGTGCCACCTGGGGCGGGCATCATAAGAAACTCTTT.

This clone was counted many times. TCRdb shows a much larger clone's protein in place of this DNA's translation, and the two differ at residue 3, likely through a read error; the protein shown is translated from the DNA. The chain recombines TRGV4 with TRGJ1 or TRGJ2. Germline V gene data show CDR1 as EGSTGY and CDR2 as YDSYTSSV. The CDR3 spans 13 residues. The CDR3 DNA sequence: TGTGCCGCCTGGGATAGAGGTTATTATAAGAAACTCTTT. Its translation is CAAWDRGYYKKLF.

A remark on this clone: TCRdb assigns this DNA the protein of a much larger clone, which departs from its translation at residue 11; this likely reflects a read error, and the protein shown comes from translating the DNA. This sequence joins TRGV9 and TRGJ1 or TRGJ2. TCRdb leaves out the J gene; it was filled in here by matching the DNA to germline. The CDR3 extends over 15 amino acids. Germline V gene lookup returns CDR1 GITISATS and CDR2 ISYDGTV (reference sequence). The trim removed 3 bases at V and 8 bases at J, leaving 16 bases unmatched. This CDR3 reads CALWELPIFYHKKLF. The CDR3 nucleotides read TGTGCCTTGTGGGAGTTGCCGATTTTCTATCATAAGAAACTCTTT.

This clone was detected many times. This DNA translates differently at residue 11 from the TCRdb protein, which is that of a much larger clone; a read error is likely, and the protein shown is the DNA's own translation. The chain combines TRGV4 with TRGJ1 or TRGJ2. This CDR3 comprises 15 residues. Germline trimming cut 0 bases from V and 8 bases from J; bases unmatched to any gene: 13. Germline loops: CDR1 EGSTGY, CDR2 YDSYTSSV. This CDR3 reads CATWDGPFFDHKKLF. Written as DNA, the CDR3 is TGTGCCACCTGGGATGGGCCTTTCTTTGATCATAAGAAACTCTTT.

As regards this clone: This DNA translates differently at residue 6 from the TCRdb protein, which is that of a much larger clone; a read error is likely, and the protein shown is the DNA's own translation. The V call is TRGV9, the J call TRGJ1 or TRGJ2. As TCRdb names no J gene, one was assigned here on the basis of a DNA match to germline. The V gene end was trimmed by 3 bases and the J gene end by 2 bases; junction bases not matched to a gene: 13. Germline values: CDR1 GITISATS, CDR2 ISYDGTV (reference sequence). The CDR3 loop spans 16 amino acids. For the CDR3, the DNA is TGTGCCTTGTGGGAGCAGGAAGTCTTCGATTATTATAAGAAACTCTTT. It yields the protein CALWEQEVFDYYKKLF.

This clone came up a few times. The translation of this DNA and the TCRdb protein of a much larger clone differ at residue 3, probably owing to a read error; the protein shown here is translated from the DNA. V and J are TRGV4 and TRGJ1 or TRGJ2. Germline loops: CDR1 EGSTGY, CDR2 YDSYTSSV. The CDR3 loop spans 10 amino acids. The CDR3 DNA sequence: TGTGCCCCCTGGGATACGGAGAAACTCTTT. This translates into CAPWDTEKLF.

This clone was seen ten or more times. The TCRdb protein, from a much larger clone, departs from this DNA's translation at residue 13, likely by read error; the protein shown derives from the DNA. The J gene is uncalled and the V gene is TRGV9. Germline V gene data show CDR1 as GITISATS and CDR2 as ISYDGTV (reference sequence). CDR3 length: 15 residues. The CDR3 loop is CALWEANGGYYKELF. Here the CDR3 DNA reads TGTGCCTTGTGGGAGGCTAACGGGGGGTATTATAAGGAACTCTTT.

Ten or more counts support this clone. The chain joins TRGV9 to TRGJP1. V dropped 1 base and J dropped 0; count of bases not matched to a gene: 2. Looked up from germline, CDR1 is GITISATS and CDR2 is ISYDGTV (reference sequence). The CDR3 runs 15 residues. In nucleotides, the CDR3 is TGTGCCTTGTGGGAGGTTTATACCACTGGTTGGTTCAAGATATTT. It codes for CALWEVYTTGWFKIF.